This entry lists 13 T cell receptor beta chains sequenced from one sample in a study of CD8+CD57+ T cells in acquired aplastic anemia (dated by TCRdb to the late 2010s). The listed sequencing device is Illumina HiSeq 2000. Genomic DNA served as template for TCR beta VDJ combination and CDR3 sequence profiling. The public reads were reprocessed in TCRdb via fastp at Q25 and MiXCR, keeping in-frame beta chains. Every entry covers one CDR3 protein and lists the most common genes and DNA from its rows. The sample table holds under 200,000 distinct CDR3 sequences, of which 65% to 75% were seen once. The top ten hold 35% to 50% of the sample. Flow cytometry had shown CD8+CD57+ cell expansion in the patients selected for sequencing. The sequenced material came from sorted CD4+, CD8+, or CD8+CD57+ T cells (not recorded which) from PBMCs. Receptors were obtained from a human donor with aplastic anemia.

The CDR3 is CASNLDRSGSPLHF. In DNA, the CDR3 is TGTGCCAGCAACTTGGACAGGAGCGGATCACCCCTCCACTTT. The chain couples TRBV7-3 to TRBJ1-6; 7 bases agree with TRBD1. Germline V gene data show CDR1 as SGHTA and CDR2 as FQGTGA. Unmatched junction bases numbered 10, after V lost 7 bases and J lost 10 bases. The CDR3 spans 14 residues.

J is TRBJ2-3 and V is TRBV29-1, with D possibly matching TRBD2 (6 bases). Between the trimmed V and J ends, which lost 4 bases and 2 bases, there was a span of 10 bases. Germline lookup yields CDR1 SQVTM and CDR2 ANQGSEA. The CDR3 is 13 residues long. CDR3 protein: CSVGGAITDTQYF. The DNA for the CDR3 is TGCAGCGTTGGCGGGGCGATCACAGATACGCAGTATTTT.

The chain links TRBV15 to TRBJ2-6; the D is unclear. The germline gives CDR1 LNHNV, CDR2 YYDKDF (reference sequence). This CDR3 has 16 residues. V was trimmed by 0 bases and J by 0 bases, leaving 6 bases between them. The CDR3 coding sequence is TGTGCCACCAGCAGAGATCGGAGCTCTGGGGCCAACGTCCTGACTTTC. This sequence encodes CATSRDRSSGANVLTF.

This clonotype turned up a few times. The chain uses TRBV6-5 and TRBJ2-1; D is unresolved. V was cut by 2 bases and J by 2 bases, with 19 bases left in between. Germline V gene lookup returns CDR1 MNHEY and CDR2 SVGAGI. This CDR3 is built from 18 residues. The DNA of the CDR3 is TGTGCCAGCAGTTACCCCCATCCCCAGTCGACAACCTACAATGAGCAGTTCTTC. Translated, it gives CASSYPHPQSTTYNEQFF.

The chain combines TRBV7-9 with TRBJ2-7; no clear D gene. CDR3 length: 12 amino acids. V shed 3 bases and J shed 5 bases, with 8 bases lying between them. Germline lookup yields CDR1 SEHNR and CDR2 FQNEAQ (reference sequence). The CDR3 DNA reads TGTGCCAGCAGCTTGTACTTGAACGAGCAGTACTTC. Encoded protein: CASSLYLNEQYF.

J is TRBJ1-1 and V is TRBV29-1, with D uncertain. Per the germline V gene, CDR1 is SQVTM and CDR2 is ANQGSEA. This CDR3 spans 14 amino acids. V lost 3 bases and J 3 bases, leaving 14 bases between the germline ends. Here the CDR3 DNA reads TGCAGCGTTGATGGTTCCCCTGGGCACACTGAAGCTTTCTTT. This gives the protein CSVDGSPGHTEAFF.

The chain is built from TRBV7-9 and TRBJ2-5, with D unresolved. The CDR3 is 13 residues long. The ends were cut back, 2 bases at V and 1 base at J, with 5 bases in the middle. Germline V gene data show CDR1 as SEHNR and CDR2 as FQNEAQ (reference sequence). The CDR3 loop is CASSLNTQETQYF. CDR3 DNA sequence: TGTGCCAGCAGCTTAAACACCCAAGAGACCCAGTACTTC. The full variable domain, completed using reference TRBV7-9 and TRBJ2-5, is DTGVSQNPRHKITKRGQNVTFRCDPISEHNRLYWYRQTLGQGPEFLTYFQNEAQLEKSRLLSDRFSAERPKGSFSTLEIQRTEQGDSAMYLCASSLNTQETQYFGPGTRLLVL.

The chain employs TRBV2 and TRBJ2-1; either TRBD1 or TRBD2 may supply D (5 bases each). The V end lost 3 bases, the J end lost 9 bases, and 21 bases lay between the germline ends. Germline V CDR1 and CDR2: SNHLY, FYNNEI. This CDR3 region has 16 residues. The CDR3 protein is CASSDEGQIPGAEQFF. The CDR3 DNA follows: TGTGCCAGCAGTGATGAGGGGCAGATCCCTGGCGCTGAGCAGTTCTTC.

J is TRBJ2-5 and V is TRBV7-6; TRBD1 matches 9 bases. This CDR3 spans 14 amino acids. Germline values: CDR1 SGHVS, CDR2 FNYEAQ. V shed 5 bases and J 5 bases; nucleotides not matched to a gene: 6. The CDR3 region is CASSTRTGEETQYF. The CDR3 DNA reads TGTGCCAGCAGCACCAGGACAGGGGAGGAGACCCAGTACTTC.

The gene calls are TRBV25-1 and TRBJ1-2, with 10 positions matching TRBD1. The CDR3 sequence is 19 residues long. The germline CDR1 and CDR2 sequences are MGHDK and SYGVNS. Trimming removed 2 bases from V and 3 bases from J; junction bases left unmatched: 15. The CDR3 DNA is TGTGCCAGCAGTGAAAGAGTGGTAATCTTTGGACAGGGGGACTATGGCTACACCTTC. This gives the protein CASSERVVIFGQGDYGYTF.

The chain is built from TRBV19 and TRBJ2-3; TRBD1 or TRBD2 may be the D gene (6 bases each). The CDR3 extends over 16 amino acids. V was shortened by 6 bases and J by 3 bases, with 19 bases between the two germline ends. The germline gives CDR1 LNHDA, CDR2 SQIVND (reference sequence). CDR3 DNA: TGTGCCAGTAGCCAGGGGTGGGGGGCCGTAACAGATACGCAGTATTTT. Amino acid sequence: CASSQGWGAVTDTQYF.

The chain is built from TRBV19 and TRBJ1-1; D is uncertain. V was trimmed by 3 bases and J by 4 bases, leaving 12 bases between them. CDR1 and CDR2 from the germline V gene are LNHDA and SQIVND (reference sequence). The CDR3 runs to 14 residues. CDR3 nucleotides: TGTGCCAGTAGTATTACGGTCGATAGCACTGAAGCTTTCTTT. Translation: CASSITVDSTEAFF.

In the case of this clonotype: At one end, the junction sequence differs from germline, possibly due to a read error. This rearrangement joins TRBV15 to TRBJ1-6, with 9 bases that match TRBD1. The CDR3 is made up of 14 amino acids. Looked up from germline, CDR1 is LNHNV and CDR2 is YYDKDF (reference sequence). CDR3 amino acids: CAASRDRDNSPLHF. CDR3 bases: TGTGCCGCCAGCAGGGACAGGGATAATTCACCCCTCCACTTT.